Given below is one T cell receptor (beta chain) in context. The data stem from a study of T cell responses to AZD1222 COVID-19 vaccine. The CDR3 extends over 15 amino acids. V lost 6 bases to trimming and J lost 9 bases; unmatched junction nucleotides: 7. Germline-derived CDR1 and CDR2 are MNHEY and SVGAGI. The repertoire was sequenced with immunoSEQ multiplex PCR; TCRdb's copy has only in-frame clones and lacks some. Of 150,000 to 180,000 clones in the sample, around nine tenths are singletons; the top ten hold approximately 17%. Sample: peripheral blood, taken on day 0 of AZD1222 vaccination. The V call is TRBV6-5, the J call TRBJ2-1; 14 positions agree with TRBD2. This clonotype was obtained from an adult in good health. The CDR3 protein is CASRTTSGRVGEQFF. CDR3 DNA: TGTGCCAGCAGGACGACTAGCGGGAGGGTCGGTGAGCAGTTCTTC.